One sample yielded the 20 T cell receptor beta chains listed below, sequenced in a study of blood T cell repertoires in COVID-19. Sequencing was performed with immunoSEQ multiplex PCR; in TCRdb, only in-frame clones are kept and a portion is missing. In the table there are approximately 290,000 clones, under 85% of which are singletons. Sequenced input: peripheral blood. The origin of the receptors is a human donor with COVID-19, enrolled during active disease. The donor label of this sample is uncertain.

This clone was observed a few times. V gene TRBV2 combines with J gene TRBJ1-5; perhaps TRBD1 as D (6 bases). The CDR3 sequence is 15 residues long. Per germline, CDR1 SNHLY and CDR2 FYNNEI. Trimming shortened V by 4 bases and J by 0 bases, and 10 bases separated the two germline ends. The CDR3 sequence: CASSGQDFSNQPQHF. DNA for the CDR3: TGTGCCAGCAGTGGACAGGACTTTAGCAATCAGCCCCAGCATTTT.

V gene TRBV4-1 combines with J gene TRBJ1-4, with TRBD1 as a possible D gene (6 bases). This CDR3 comprises 13 residues. The V gene's germline CDR1 is MGHRA and CDR2 YSYEKL. Deletions cut 4 bases from V and 8 bases from J, with 11 bases between. CDR3 DNA: TGCGCCAGCAGCCCCCTGGACAGAGAAAAACTGTTTTTT. It is translated as CASSPLDREKLFF.

With respect to this clone: Other DNA sequences from this sample encode an identical CDR3 as well. CDR3 amino acids: CASSSGQRNTEAFF. CDR3 DNA: TGTGCCAGCAGTTCGGGACAGAGGAACACTGAAGCTTTCTTT. V gene TRBV28 combines with J gene TRBJ1-1; the match to TRBD1 covers 7 bases. The junction had 3 bases not matched to a gene; V was cut back by 4 bases and J by 1 base. The CDR3 extends over 14 amino acids. Germline V gene lookup returns CDR1 MDHEN and CDR2 SYDVKM.

This clone was seen a few times. The chain combines TRBV14 with TRBJ2-7; no definite D call. The CDR3 runs 15 residues. Germline CDR1 is SGHDN and CDR2 is FVKESK. Trimming took 0 bases from V and 0 from J, leaving 9 bases between them. As DNA, the CDR3 is TGTGCCAGCAGCCAAGAGCTTGCGGCCTCCTACGAGCAGTACTTC. Amino acids: CASSQELAASYEQYF.

The chain uses TRBV7-9 and TRBJ1-6; D perhaps matches TRBD1 (6 bases). Germline V gene lookup returns CDR1 SEHNR and CDR2 FQNEAQ (reference sequence). Trimming shortened V by 1 base and J by 7 bases, and 11 bases separated the two germline ends. The CDR3 loop spans 15 amino acids. CDR3: CASSLVVDSNSPLHF. CDR3 sequence (DNA): TGTGCCAGCAGCTTAGTGGTGGACAGCAATTCACCCCTCCACTTT.

In nucleotides, the CDR3 is TGCGCCAGCAGTGGGATAGGGGTAGCGGCGAACACCGGGGAGCTGTTTTTT. Translating gives CASSGIGVAANTGELFF. This chain uses TRBV5-1 with TRBJ2-2; TRBD2 is a possible D gene (6 bases). Germline V gene lookup returns CDR1 SGHRS and CDR2 YFSETQ. The CDR3 has 17 residues. V was trimmed by 5 bases and J by 0 bases, leaving 17 bases between them.

This chain joins TRBV6-1 and TRBJ1-2, with D hard to call. Between the trimmed V and J ends, which lost 2 bases and 8 bases, there was a span of 15 bases. Germline V lookup: CDR1 MNHNS, CDR2 SASEGT. The CDR3 length is 14 residues. The CDR3 coding sequence is TGTGCCAGCAGTGAAACTCTGGACCCTAGCGGCTACACCTTC. Translated, it gives CASSETLDPSGYTF.

The gene calls are TRBV6-5 and TRBJ1-2; D perhaps matches TRBD1 (5 bases). This CDR3 is 13 amino acids long. V lost 0 bases to trimming and J lost 5 bases, with 7 bases between them. Germline CDR1 MNHEY, CDR2 SVGAGI. The CDR3 DNA sequence: TGTGCCAGCAGTTACTCTCCAGGGTATGGCTACACCTTC. Protein product: CASSYSPGYGYTF.

This clone was picked up a small number of times. The genes are TRBV19 and TRBJ1-4, with D unresolved. CDR3 length equals 17 residues. Germline lookup yields CDR1 LNHDA and CDR2 SQIVND (reference sequence). The germline V and J ends were trimmed by 1 base and 3 bases, with 15 bases remaining between them. Here the CDR3 DNA reads TGTGCCAGTAGTATAGCCTCGGTGGGCATGGCTAATGAAAAACTGTTTTTT. Its translation is CASSIASVGMANEKLFF.

The chain joins TRBV28 to TRBJ1-2; TRBD1 is a possible D gene (5 bases). The length of the CDR3 is 13 residues. The V gene's germline CDR1 is MDHEN and CDR2 SYDVKM. V shed 6 bases and J shed 0 bases, with 8 bases lying between them. The CDR3 DNA is TGTGCCAGCAGGGAGGGGCCTAACTATGGCTACACCTTC. Its protein product is CASREGPNYGYTF.

This clone came up a few times. V usage is TRBV5-6 and J usage is TRBJ2-7; perhaps TRBD2 as D (6 bases). There are 16 residues in the CDR3. The germline CDR1 and CDR2 sequences are SGHDT and YYEEEE. The V gene lost 1 base and the J gene lost 0 bases, with 14 bases spanning the gap. The CDR3 sequence is CASSLLGSGASYEQYF. The CDR3 coding sequence is TGTGCCAGCAGCTTGTTAGGTAGCGGCGCCTCCTACGAGCAGTACTTC.

The chain employs TRBV19 and TRBJ1-2, with a possible D match to TRBD1 (6 bases). The germline V gene encodes CDR1 LNHDA and CDR2 SQIVND (reference sequence). V shed 5 bases and J shed 3 bases, with 10 bases lying between them. This CDR3 spans 13 amino acids. CDR3 DNA sequence: TGTGCCAGTAGTCCCAGGGGTGACTATGGCTACACCTTC. It translates to CASSPRGDYGYTF.

This clone was counted a single time. The chain employs TRBV19 and TRBJ2-1; D is possibly TRBD2 (6 bases). With 3 bases removed from V and 7 bases from J, the gap between germline ends came to 10 bases. This CDR3 region has 13 residues. CDR1 is LNHDA, CDR2 SQIVND, per germline (reference sequence). The CDR3 DNA follows: TGTGCCAGTAGTATCCCAGGGAGGAATGAGCAGTTCTTC. It encodes CASSIPGRNEQFF.

The chain links TRBV27 to TRBJ1-6; 8 bases are a match to TRBD1. Germline V lookup: CDR1 MNHEY, CDR2 SMNVEV (reference sequence). After removal of 11 bases from V and 7 bases from J, the junction contained 7 bases not matched to a gene. There are 13 residues in the CDR3. CDR3 residues: CAGGQGRNSPLHF. The CDR3 DNA reads as TGTGCCGGTGGACAGGGAAGGAATTCACCCCTCCACTTT.

The chain recombines TRBV2 with TRBJ1-5; 8 bases align to TRBD1. Trimming took 4 bases from V and 1 from J; bases not matched to a gene: 6. This CDR3 region has 16 residues. Germline CDR1 reads SNHLY; CDR2 reads FYNNEI. The DNA for the CDR3 is TGTGCCAGCAGTGCAGGGGGCATGGCGAGCAATCAGCCCCAGCATTTT. It codes for CASSAGGMASNQPQHF.

The J gene is TRBJ1-2, the V gene TRBV19; TRBD1 matches at 12 bases. This CDR3 has 16 amino acids. The ends lost 5 bases at V and 7 bases at J; junction bases unmatched: 11. Germline V gene lookup returns CDR1 LNHDA and CDR2 SQIVND (reference sequence). CDR3 DNA sequence: TGTGCCAGTAGTCCCTTCTCGGGACAGGGGGCCGGTGGCTACACCTTC. Translated: CASSPFSGQGAGGYTF. Based on the CDR3 plus reference TRBV19 and TRBJ1-2, the full variable domain is DGGITQSPKYLFRKEGQNVTLSCEQNLNHDAMYWYRQDPGQGLRLIYYSQIVNDFQKGDIAEGYSVSREKKESFPLTVTSAQKNPTAFYLCASSPFSGQGAGGYTFGSGTRLTVV.

The chain couples TRBV5-5 to TRBJ2-1, with 10 bases identical to TRBD2. The trim removed 1 base at V and 8 bases at J, leaving 9 bases unmatched. The CDR3 is 16 residues long. The germline V gene encodes CDR1 SGHKS and CDR2 YYEKEE (reference sequence). This chain's CDR3 is CASSLLLASGRDEQFF. The CDR3 coding sequence is TGTGCCAGCAGCTTGTTACTAGCTAGCGGGAGAGATGAGCAGTTCTTC. The whole variable domain, filled in from reference TRBV5-5 and TRBJ2-1, reads DAGVTQSPTHLIKTRGQQVTLRCSPISGHKSVSWYQQVLGQGPQFIFQYYEKEERGRGNFPDRFSARQFPNYSSELNVNALLLGDSALYLCASSLLLASGRDEQFFGPGTRLTVL.

The rearrangement uses TRBV5-1 and TRBJ1-1; D gene unclear. The germline CDR1 and CDR2 sequences are SGHRS and YFSETQ. Trimming pared 0 bases from V and 1 base from J, leaving 13 bases between. This CDR3 region has 16 residues. The CDR3 sequence is CASSLAIAGSNTEAFF. CDR3 in DNA: TGCGCCAGCAGCTTGGCCATCGCAGGATCGAACACTGAAGCTTTCTTT.

This clone was seen only once. The chain has TRBV3-1 (or the pseudogene TRBV3-2) and TRBJ2-3; TRBD2 agrees at 7 bases. There are 16 residues in the CDR3. The J segment lost 1 base and the V segment lost 1 base, leaving 5 bases of the junction unmatched. CDR1 and CDR2 from the germline V gene are LGHDT and YNNKEL (reference sequence). The CDR3 nucleotides read TGTGCCAGCAGCCAAGCGACGGCGGGAGGCACAGATACGCAGTATTTT. Translating gives CASSQATAGGTDTQYF.

J is TRBJ2-1 and V is TRBV2, with 10 positions matching TRBD2. The CDR3 has 15 residues. The V gene end was trimmed by 4 bases and the J gene end by 4 bases; junction bases not matched to a gene: 4. Germline-derived CDR1 and CDR2 are SNHLY and FYNNEI. Here the CDR3 DNA reads TGTGCCAGCAGTGGCGAGCGGGAGGGTTACAATGAGCAGTTCTTC. It is translated as CASSGEREGYNEQFF.